This TCR beta chain comes out of a study of T cell responses to AZD1222 COVID-19 vaccine. Study observations and caveats: Nearly half of spike-specific TCRs reportedly go after variant regions that carry no mutations. At 160-218 and 743-854, vaccine-associated CD4 TCRs were dominant, and they spanned spike. Donors were largely white British and mainly female; clonal diversity was possibly underestimated.

Per germline, CDR1 SGHNT and CDR2 YENEEA. The CDR3 is 15 residues long. Unmatched junction bases numbered 10, after V lost 5 bases and J lost 4 bases. Using immunoSEQ multiplex PCR, the repertoire was profiled, and TCRdb retains in-frame clones only, with some absent. Among fewer than 150,000 clones listed, approximately 90% were seen once. Note on this clone: Its antigen is not identified.

This chain joins TRBV11-3 and TRBJ2-7; 8 bases are shared with TRBD2. The sequence came from an adult in good health. The sample consisted of peripheral blood, taken on day 0 of AZD1222 vaccination. CDR3 sequence: CASSPGGALSYEQYF. CDR3 sequence (DNA): TGTGCCAGCAGCCCCGGGGGGGCATTGAGTTACGAGCAGTACTTC.